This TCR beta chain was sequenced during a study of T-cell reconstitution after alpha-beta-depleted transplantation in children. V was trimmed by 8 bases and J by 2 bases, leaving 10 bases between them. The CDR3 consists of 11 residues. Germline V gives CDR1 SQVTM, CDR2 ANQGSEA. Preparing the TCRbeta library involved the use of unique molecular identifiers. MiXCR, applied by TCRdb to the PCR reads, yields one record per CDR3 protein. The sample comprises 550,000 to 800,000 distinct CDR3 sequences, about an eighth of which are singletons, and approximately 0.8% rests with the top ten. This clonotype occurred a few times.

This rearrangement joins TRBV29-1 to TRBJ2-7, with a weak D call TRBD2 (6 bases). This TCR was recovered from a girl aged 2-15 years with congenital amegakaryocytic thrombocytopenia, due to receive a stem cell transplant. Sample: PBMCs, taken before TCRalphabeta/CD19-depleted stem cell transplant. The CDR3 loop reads CSTGSTYEQYF. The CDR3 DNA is TGCAGCACCGGGAGTACCTACGAGCAGTACTTC.